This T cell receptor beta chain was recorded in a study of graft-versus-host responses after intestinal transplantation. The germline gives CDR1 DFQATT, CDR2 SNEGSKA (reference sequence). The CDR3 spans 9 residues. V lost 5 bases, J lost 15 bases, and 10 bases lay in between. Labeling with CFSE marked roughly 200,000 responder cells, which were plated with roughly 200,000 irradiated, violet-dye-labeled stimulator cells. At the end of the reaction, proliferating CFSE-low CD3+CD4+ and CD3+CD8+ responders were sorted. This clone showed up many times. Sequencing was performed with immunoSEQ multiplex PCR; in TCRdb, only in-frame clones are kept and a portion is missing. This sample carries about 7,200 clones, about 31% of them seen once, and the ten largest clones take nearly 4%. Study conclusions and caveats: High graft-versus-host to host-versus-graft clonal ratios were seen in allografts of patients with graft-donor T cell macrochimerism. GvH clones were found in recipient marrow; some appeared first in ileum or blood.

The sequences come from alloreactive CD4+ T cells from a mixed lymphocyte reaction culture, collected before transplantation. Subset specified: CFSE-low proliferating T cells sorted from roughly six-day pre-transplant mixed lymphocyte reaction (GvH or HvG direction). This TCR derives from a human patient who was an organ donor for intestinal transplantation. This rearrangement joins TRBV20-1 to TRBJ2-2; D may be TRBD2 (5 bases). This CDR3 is CSARRRVFF. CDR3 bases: TGCAGTGCTCGGAGGCGGGTGTTTTTT.